This T cell receptor (beta chain) is drawn from a study of blood T cell repertoires in COVID-19. Study as a whole: Sites in the United States, Italy and Spain provided acute and convalescent COVID-19 samples. From T cells, B-cell-depleted T cells, or PBMCs came the material, which was cDNA or gDNA.

This CDR3 has 15 amino acids. V was trimmed by 0 bases and J by 4 bases, leaving 11 bases between them. Germline V gives CDR1 SGHKS, CDR2 YYEKEE (reference sequence). As originally analysed: Scientists estimated how many nucleated cells there were by amplifying reference gene primers. TCRdb's copy holds only in-frame clones and misses some; the assay was immunoSEQ multiplex PCR. V, J and clone size derive from that table, while D and trimming were established from the DNA sequence. Found here are some 250,000 clones, around 86% of them singletons; the top ten hold more than 2.5%. The sequence came from a woman aged 25 to 45 who had recovered from COVID-19. The sequenced material came from peripheral blood. The chain has TRBV5-5 and TRBJ2-1; D is possibly TRBD1 (6 bases). The DNA for the CDR3 is TGTGCCAGCAGCTTGGTAGGACAGCCGTACAATGAGCAGTTCTTC. Translated: CASSLVGQPYNEQFF. The variable domain in full, with the rest retrieved from reference TRBV5-5 and TRBJ2-1, is DAGVTQSPTHLIKTRGQQVTLRCSPISGHKSVSWYQQVLGQGPQFIFQYYEKEERGRGNFPDRFSARQFPNYSSELNVNALLLGDSALYLCASSLVGQPYNEQFFGPGTRLTVL.